A selection of T cell receptor beta chains follows, all from one sample in a study of blood T cell repertoires in COVID-19. TCRdb's table, derived via immunoSEQ multiplex PCR, lists solely in-frame clones and lacks some. Here the sample spans about 210,000 clones, around 90% being singletons. Sequenced material: peripheral blood. The receptors originated from a man aged 25 to 40 with acute or convalescent COVID-19. CDR3s include the opening cysteine and the closing phenylalanine or tryptophan. The order of the fields is CDR3 length, V gene, J gene, D gene, clone size, CDR3 protein, CDR3 DNA. D genes are given only for firm matches. A clone size is listed for some rows: how often the clone was seen (once, few, many), or a class if it is expanded.

>14|TRBV7-2|TRBJ2-1|TRBD1|-
CASSLYRGYNEQFF
TGTGCCAGCAGCTTATACAGGGGCTACAATGAGCAGTTCTTC
>16|TRBV19|TRBJ1-2|-|-
CASSIDRTHKLYGYTF
TGTGCCAGTAGTATAGATAGGACACATAAGCTCTATGGCTACACCTTC
>15|TRBV18|TRBJ2-7|TRBD2|-
CASSPLAGGEYEQYF
TGTGCCAGCTCACCACTAGCGGGGGGGGAATACGAGCAGTACTTC
>14|TRBV6-2/TRBV6-3|TRBJ2-2|-|-
CASSLAQRTGELFF
TGTGCCAGCAGCCTCGCACAGAGAACCGGGGAGCTGTTTTTT
>17|TRBV27|TRBJ2-5|TRBD2|-
CASRGGSLQGLRETQYF
TGTGCCAGTCGCGGGGGTTCGTTGCAGGGTTTAAGGGAGACCCAGTACTTC
>12|TRBV27|TRBJ2-3|-|-
CATSRVGAAQYF
TGTGCCACCAGTCGAGTGGGGGCCGCGCAGTATTTT
>14|TRBV9|TRBJ2-2|TRBD2|-
CASGSGGRAGELFF
TGTGCCAGCGGAAGCGGGGGGCGAGCCGGGGAGCTGTTTTTT
>11|TRBV30|TRBJ2-7|-|-
CAWALAYEQYF
TGTGCCTGGGCCCTCGCCTACGAGCAGTACTTC
>12|TRBV27|TRBJ2-5|-|-
CASRGTQETQYF
TGTGCCAGCCGGGGGACGCAAGAGACCCAGTACTTC
>14|TRBV5-1|TRBJ2-1|-|-
CASSSQGSYNEQFF
TGCGCCAGCAGCTCTCAGGGGTCCTACAATGAGCAGTTCTTC
>14|TRBV7-2|TRBJ1-5|-|-
CASSQRGGDQPQHF
TGTGCCAGCAGCCAGAGGGGAGGAGATCAGCCCCAGCATTTT
>16|TRBV5-5|TRBJ1-5|TRBD1|-
CASSYSSGQGGQPQHF
TGTGCCAGCAGCTACTCCTCGGGACAGGGAGGTCAGCCCCAGCATTTT
>15|TRBV4-1|TRBJ1-2|-|-
CASSQGPGDQYGYTF
TGCGCCAGCAGCCAAGGCCCAGGGGACCAATATGGCTACACCTTC
>13|TRBV19|TRBJ1-1|-|once
CASSPPGQTEAFF
TGTGCCAGTAGTCCTCCCGGACAAACTGAAGCTTTCTTT
>17|TRBV5-1|TRBJ1-3|TRBD1|once
CASSVRTGADAGNTIYF
TGCGCCAGCAGCGTACGTACAGGGGCAGACGCTGGAAACACCATATATTTT
>14|TRBV9|TRBJ1-1|-|-
CASGTGNVNTEAFF
TGTGCCAGCGGAACAGGGAACGTGAACACTGAAGCTTTCTTT
>12|TRBV30|TRBJ1-4|-|-
CACPRVNEKLFF
TGTGCCTGTCCCCGGGTTAATGAAAAACTGTTTTTT
>16|TRBV7-6|TRBJ2-1|TRBD1|-
CASSLERTGAWNEQFF
TGTGCCAGCAGCTTAGAGCGCACAGGGGCTTGGAATGAGCAGTTCTTC
>14|TRBV19|TRBJ2-1|TRBD2|-
CASLAGGQYNEQFF
TGTGCCAGTCTAGCGGGAGGGCAGTACAATGAGCAGTTCTTC
>15|TRBV19|TRBJ1-1|-|-
CASTEKMNRGTEAFF
TGTGCCAGTACCGAGAAAATGAACCGAGGGACTGAAGCTTTCTTT
>16|TRBV19|TRBJ1-5|TRBD1|-
CASSIWDRGTNQPQHF
TGTGCCAGTAGTATATGGGACAGGGGGACCAATCAGCCCCAGCATTTT
>17|TRBV4-1|TRBJ2-3|TRBD2|once
CASSQGLAGDRTDTQYF
TGCGCCAGCAGCCAAGGCTTAGCGGGGGATCGGACAGATACGCAGTATTTT
>14|TRBV2|TRBJ2-4|TRBD2|-
CASRDILAGDIQYF
TGTGCCAGCAGAGACATACTAGCGGGAGACATTCAGTACTTC
>15|TRBV6-5|TRBJ2-2|TRBD2|few
CASSRGRQPTGELFF
TGTGCCAGCAGTCGCGGGAGACAGCCCACCGGGGAGCTGTTTTTT
>17|TRBV6-1|TRBJ2-7|TRBD1|-
CASSDGTGDPRVYEQYF
TGTGCCAGCAGTGACGGGACAGGGGACCCGCGCGTCTACGAGCAGTACTTC
>11|TRBV19|TRBJ1-4|-|-
CASSSGGKLFF
TGTGCCAGTAGTTCGGGAGGAAAACTGTTTTTT
>13|TRBV10-3|TRBJ1-1|TRBD1|-
CATLDRAGAEAFF
TGTGCCACCCTGGACAGGGCCGGGGCTGAAGCTTTCTTT
>16|TRBV6-6|TRBJ2-7|-|once
CASSYGHGGQTYEQYF
TGTGCCAGCAGTTACGGGCATGGCGGGCAAACCTACGAGCAGTACTTC
>10|TRBV9|TRBJ1-1|-|-
CASSPAEAFF
TGTGCCAGCAGCCCGGCTGAAGCTTTCTTT
>13|TRBV5-1|TRBJ1-4|-|-
CASPARLNEKLFF
TGCGCCAGCCCAGCTAGACTTAATGAAAAACTGTTTTTT
>18|TRBV27|TRBJ2-3|TRBD2|-
CASSSRFIAGGLTDTQYF
TGTGCCAGCAGTTCCCGGTTTATAGCGGGGGGGCTGACAGATACGCAGTATTTT
>14|TRBV5-1|TRBJ1-2|TRBD1|-
CASSSLGTVYGYTF
TGCGCCAGCAGCTCCTTAGGGACAGTCTATGGCTACACCTTC